At least ten counts were recorded for the clone carrying this T cell receptor beta chain. The source of the sample is a study of neurological immune-mediated disorders. The unsorted libraries originated from 2 million PBMCs kept at -80 C. Each TCR transcript was tagged with a 10-nucleotide random UMI during 5'RACE. TCRdb used MiXCR to reprocess the 5' RACE reads, holding one entry per CDR3 protein. The table includes roughly 19,000 distinct CDR3 sequences, roughly 15% detected once. Germline-derived CDR1 and CDR2 are SGHVS and FQNEAQ. Trimming at V came to 4 bases and at J to 8 bases, leaving 11 bases not matched to a gene. The CDR3 runs to 18 residues.

The sample consisted of PBMCs. This clonotype was sampled from a female donor with HTLV-1-associated myelopathy (HAM/TSP). The V and J genes are TRBV7-8 and TRBJ2-1; 16 bases map to TRBD2. The CDR3 nucleotides read TGTGCCAGCAGCTCCGGCAGAGGGACTAGCGGGAGGGTATATGAGCAGTTCTTC. Its translation: CASSSGRGTSGRVYEQFF.